The following is a T cell receptor (beta chain) sequence with its context. The data stem from a study of blood T cell repertoires in COVID-19. Overall study context: Acute and convalescent COVID-19 specimens originated in the United States, Italy and Spain. PBMCs, B-cell-depleted T cells, or T cells provided the cDNA or gDNA that made up the material.

Methods used by the authors: How many nucleated cells were present was estimated from reference gene primer amplification. Produced via immunoSEQ multiplex PCR; TCRdb's table is partial and in-frame only. The V and J calls and the clone size are those of that table, but D and trimming were determined from the DNA. The sample holds around 85,000 clones; 70% to 90% are singletons and the top ten take approximately 5.9%. The length of the CDR3 is 18 residues. V gave up 2 bases and J gave up 0 bases, with 19 bases separating them. Germline V gene data show CDR1 as SGHNT and CDR2 as YYREEE (reference sequence).

Specimen: peripheral blood. The V call is TRBV5-4, the J call TRBJ2-3; perhaps TRBD1 as D (6 bases). The source of this sequence is a man aged 55 to 70 with acute or convalescent COVID-19. The CDR3 bases are TGTGCCAGCAGCTTTGGGGGTCTCACGGGACAAAGCACAGATACGCAGTATTTT. It is translated as CASSFGGLTGQSTDTQYF.